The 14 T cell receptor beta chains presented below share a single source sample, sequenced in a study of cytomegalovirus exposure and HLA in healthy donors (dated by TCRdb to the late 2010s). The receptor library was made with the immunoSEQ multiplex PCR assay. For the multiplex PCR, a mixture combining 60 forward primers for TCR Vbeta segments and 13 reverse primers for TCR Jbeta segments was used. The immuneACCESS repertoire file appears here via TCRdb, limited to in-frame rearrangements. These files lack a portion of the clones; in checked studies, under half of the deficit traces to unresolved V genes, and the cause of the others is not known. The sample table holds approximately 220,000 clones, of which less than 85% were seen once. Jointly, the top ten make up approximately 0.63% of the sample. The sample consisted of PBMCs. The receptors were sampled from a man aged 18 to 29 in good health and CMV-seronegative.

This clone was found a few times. This CDR3 reads CASSYSGGTEAFF. CDR3 DNA sequence: TGTGCCAGCAGTTATTCAGGGGGCACTGAAGCTTTCTTT. The chain has TRBV6-1 and TRBJ1-1, with TRBD1 matching over 7 bases. This CDR3 has 13 residues. Germline V gives CDR1 MNHNS, CDR2 SASEGT. V lost 5 bases and J lost 4; bases outside the gene matches: 4.

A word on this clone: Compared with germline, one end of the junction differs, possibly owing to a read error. The CDR3 sequence: CSSSPRLADHYEQYF. CDR3 nucleotides: TGTTCCAGCAGCCCCCGACTAGCGGACCACTACGAGCAGTACTTC. This sequence joins TRBV7-9 and TRBJ2-7; 9 nucleotides align to TRBD2. The CDR3 is made up of 15 amino acids. CDR1 and CDR2 (germline): SEHNR, FQNEAQ (reference sequence).

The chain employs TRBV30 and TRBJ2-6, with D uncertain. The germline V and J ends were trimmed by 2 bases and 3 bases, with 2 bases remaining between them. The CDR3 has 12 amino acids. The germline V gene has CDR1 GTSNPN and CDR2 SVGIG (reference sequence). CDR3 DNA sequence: TGTGCCTGGAGTCTTGGGGCCAACGTCCTGACTTTC. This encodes CAWSLGANVLTF.

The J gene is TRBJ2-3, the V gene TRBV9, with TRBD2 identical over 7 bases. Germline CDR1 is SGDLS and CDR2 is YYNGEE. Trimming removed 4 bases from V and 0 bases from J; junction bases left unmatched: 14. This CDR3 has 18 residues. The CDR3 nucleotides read TGTGCCAGCAGCACATCGACTAGCCTAACCGCTAGCACAGATACGCAGTATTTT. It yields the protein CASSTSTSLTASTDTQYF.

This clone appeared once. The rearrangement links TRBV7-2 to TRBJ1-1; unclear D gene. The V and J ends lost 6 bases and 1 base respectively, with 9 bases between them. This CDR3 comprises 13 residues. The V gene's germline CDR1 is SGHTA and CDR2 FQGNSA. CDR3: CASRRQENTEAFF. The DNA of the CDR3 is TGTGCCAGCAGACGGCAGGAGAACACTGAAGCTTTCTTT.

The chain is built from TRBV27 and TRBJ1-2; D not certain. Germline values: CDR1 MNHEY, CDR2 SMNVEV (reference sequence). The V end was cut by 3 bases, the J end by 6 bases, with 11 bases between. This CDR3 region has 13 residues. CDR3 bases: TGTGCCAGCAGTTTCGGAGGAGTTGATGGCTACACCTTC. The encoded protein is CASSFGGVDGYTF.

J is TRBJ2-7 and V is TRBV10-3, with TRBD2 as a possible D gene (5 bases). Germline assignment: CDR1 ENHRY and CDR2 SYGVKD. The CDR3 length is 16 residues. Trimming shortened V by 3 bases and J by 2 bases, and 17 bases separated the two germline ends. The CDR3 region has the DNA TGTGCCATCAGTGAAGCTAGCCGAAATTCCCCCTACGAGCAGTACTTC. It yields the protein CAISEASRNSPYEQYF.

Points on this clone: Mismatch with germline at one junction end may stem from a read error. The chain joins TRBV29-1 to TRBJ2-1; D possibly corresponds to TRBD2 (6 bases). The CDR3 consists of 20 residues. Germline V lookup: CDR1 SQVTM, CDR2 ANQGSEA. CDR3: CSVEDRDSKFSFTSYNGQFF. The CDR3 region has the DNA TGCAGCGTTGAAGACCGGGACTCGAAATTCTCTTTCACCTCCTACAATGGGCAGTTCTTC.

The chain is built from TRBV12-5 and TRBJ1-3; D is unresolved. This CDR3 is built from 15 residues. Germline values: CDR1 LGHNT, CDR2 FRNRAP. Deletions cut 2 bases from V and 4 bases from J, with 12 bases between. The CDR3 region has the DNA TGTGCTAGTGGTTTGAACATTGGCAGAGGAAACACCATATATTTT. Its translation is CASGLNIGRGNTIYF.

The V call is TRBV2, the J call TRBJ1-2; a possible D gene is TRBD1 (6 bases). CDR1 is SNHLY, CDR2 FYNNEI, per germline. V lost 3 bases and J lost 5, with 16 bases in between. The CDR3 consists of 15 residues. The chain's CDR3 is CASSDRGAGIYGYTF. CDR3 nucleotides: TGTGCCAGCAGTGATCGGGGGGCGGGTATTTATGGCTACACCTTC. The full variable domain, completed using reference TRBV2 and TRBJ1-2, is EPEVTQTPSHQVTQMGQEVILRCVPISNHLYFYWYRQILGQKVEFLVSFYNNEISEKSEIFDDQFSVERPDGSNFTLKIRSTKLEDSAMYFCASSDRGAGIYGYTFGSGTRLTVV.

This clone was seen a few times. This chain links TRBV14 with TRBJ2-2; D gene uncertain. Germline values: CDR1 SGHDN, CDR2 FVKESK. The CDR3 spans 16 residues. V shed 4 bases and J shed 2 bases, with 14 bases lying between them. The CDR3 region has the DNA TGTGCCAGCAGCCGGCGAGGAGCGTCCAACACCGGGGAGCTGTTTTTT. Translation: CASSRRGASNTGELFF.

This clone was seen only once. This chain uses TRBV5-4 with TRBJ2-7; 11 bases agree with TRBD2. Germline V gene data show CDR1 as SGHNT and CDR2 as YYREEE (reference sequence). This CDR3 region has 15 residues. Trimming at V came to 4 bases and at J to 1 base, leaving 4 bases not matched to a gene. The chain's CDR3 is CASSAGTSGSYEQYF. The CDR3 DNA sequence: TGTGCCAGCAGCGCCGGGACTAGCGGTTCCTACGAGCAGTACTTC.

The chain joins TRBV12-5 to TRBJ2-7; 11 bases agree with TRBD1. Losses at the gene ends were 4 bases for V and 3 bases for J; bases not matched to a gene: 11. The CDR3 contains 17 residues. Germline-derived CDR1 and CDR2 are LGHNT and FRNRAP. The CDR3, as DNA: TGTGCTAGTGGTTCGAAAAGCCGGGACAGGGGGAACTACGAGCAGTACTTC. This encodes CASGSKSRDRGNYEQYF.

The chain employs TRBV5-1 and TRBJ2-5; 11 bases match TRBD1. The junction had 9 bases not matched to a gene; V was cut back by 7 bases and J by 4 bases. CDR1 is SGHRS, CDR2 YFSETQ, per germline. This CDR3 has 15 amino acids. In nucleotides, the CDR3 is TGCGCCAGCGAACCGGGACAGGGGGGTGGAGAGACCCAGTACTTC. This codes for CASEPGQGGGETQYF.